This paragraph covers one T cell receptor beta chain sequence. Antigen: not known. At one end, the junction sequence differs from germline, possibly due to a read error. Germline-derived CDR1 and CDR2 are GTSNPN and SVGIG (reference sequence). The CDR3 covers 13 residues. The data belong to a study of blood T cells in healthy people across ages. Whole-study results and caveats: Comparison with aged donors showed that long-lived donors had more naive CD4+ cells and higher diversity. Correlation between TCR beta diversity and naive T cell percentage was strong.

Donors were healthy Caucasian individuals from Russia aged about 6 to 90. Every participating donor contributed about 10 milliliters of peripheral blood through a draw. A J-beta primer mix and a sample-barcoded 5' primer were used in a second PCR of about 7 to 12 cycles. TCRdb passed the 5' RACE reads through MiXCR, listing each CDR3 protein once. The data contain some 920,000 distinct CDR3 sequences, 45% to 60% of them singletons. The receptor's source is a woman aged 55-70 years in good health. The V and J genes are TRBV30 and TRBJ2-6; no clear D gene. Sequenced sample: blood. DNA of the CDR3: TGTGCCCATGCCCGGCCTGGGGTCAACGTCCTGACTTTC. It translates to CAHARPGVNVLTF.